This T cell receptor (beta chain) was sequenced during a study of blood T cell repertoires in COVID-19. Note on this clone: At one end, the junction sequence differs from germline, possibly due to a read error.

Study processing details: Cell counts per sample came from amplifying reference gene primers. Clones were sequenced by immunoSEQ multiplex PCR, and TCRdb holds only the in-frame ones, with some missing. That table supplies the V and J calls and clone size; D and trimming were determined from the DNA. The repertoire consists of some 170,000 clones, with 78% occurring once and the leading ten covering 15% to 20%. The CDR3 contains 14 residues. Germline-derived CDR1 and CDR2 are KGHSH and LQKENI. The TCR comes from a woman in her forties or fifties who had recovered from COVID-19. Sequencing was performed on PBMCs or T cells enriched from blood (not recorded which). The genes are TRBV18 and TRBJ1-5; D perhaps matches TRBD1 (6 bases). CDR3 DNA sequence: TGTGCCAGCTCCCCACTGGACAGTAATCAGCCCCAGCATTTT. Its translation: CASSPLDSNQPQHF.